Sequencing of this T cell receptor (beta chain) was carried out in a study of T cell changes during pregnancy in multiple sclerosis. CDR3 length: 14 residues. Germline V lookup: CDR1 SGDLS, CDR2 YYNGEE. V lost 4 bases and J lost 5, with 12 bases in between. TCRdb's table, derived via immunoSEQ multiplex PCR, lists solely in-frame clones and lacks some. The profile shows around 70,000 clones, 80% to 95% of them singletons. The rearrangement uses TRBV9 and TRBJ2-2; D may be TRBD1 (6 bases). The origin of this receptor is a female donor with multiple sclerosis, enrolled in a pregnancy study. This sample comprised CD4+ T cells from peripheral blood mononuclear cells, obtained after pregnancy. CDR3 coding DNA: TGTGCCAGCAGCACAGGGTTAGTGACCGGGGAGCTGTTTTTT. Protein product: CASSTGLVTGELFF. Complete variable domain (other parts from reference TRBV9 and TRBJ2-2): DSGVTQTPKHLITATGQRVTLRCSPRSGDLSVYWYQQSLDQGLQFLIQYYNGEERAKGNILERFSAQQFPDLHSELNLSSLELGDSALYFCASSTGLVTGELFFGEGSRLTVL.